This TCR beta chain was captured by sequencing in a study of molecular identifiers for immune sequencing clone quantification. Regarding the study as a whole: In cases of identical TCR molecules sharing a barcode, highly expanded clone sizes could be underestimated. Spiked Jurkat TCR RNA equal to one cell could reportedly be picked out among one million naive cells.

Libraries from naive CD8 cells were generated from approximately 22,000 to 940,000 sorted cells (with 10%, 30% or 50% RNA). Naive CD8 T cells underwent sorting with the CD8+CD4-CCR7+CD45RA+ definition. This clonotype was observed a few times. What it binds is unknown. There are 14 residues in the CDR3. Germline values: CDR1 MNHNS, CDR2 SASEGT. The ends were cut back, 7 bases at V and 8 bases at J, with 18 bases in the middle. TCRdb recomputed calls from the PCR reads with MiXCR, one row per CDR3 protein. The data show under 650,000 distinct CDR3 sequences, 20% seen once. This TCR was recovered from a human donor in good health. Some libraries in this study had Jurkat cell RNA spiked in. The sequenced sample consisted of naive CD8+ T cells from blood, with Jurkat cell RNA spiked in. Subset denoted: FACS-sorted CD8+CD4-CCR7+CD45RA+ naive T cells. J is TRBJ2-1 and V is TRBV6-1; D is unresolved. Here the CDR3 DNA reads TGTGCCAGCATGAAGTTTGGTTCTCCCGATGAGCAGTTCTTC. Amino acid sequence: CASMKFGSPDEQFF.